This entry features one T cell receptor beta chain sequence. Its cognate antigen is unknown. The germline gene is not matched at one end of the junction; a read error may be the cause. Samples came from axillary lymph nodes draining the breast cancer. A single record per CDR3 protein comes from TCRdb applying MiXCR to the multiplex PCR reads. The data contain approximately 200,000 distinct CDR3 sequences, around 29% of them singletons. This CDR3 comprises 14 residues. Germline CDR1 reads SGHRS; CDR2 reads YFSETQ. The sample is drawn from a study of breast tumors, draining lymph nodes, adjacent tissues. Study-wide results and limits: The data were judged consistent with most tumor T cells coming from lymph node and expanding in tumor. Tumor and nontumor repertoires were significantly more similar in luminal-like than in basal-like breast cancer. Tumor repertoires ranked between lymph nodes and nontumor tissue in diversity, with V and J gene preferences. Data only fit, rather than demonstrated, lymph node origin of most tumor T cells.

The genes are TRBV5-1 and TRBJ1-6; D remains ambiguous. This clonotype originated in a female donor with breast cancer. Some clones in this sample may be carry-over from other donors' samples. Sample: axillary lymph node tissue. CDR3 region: CASSSYASNSPLHF. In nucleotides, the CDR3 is TGCGCCAGCTCCTCGTACGCAAGTAATTCCCCCCTCCACTTT.